Only a few counts were recorded for the clone carrying this T cell receptor beta chain. A second PCR of 7 to 11 cycles used a sample-barcoded 5' primer and a J-beta primer mix. TCRdb processed the 5' RACE reads anew with MiXCR; each CDR3 protein has one entry. The sample carries about 1.6 million distinct CDR3 sequences, around 36% recorded once. In germline, CDR1 is SQVTM, CDR2 ANQGSEA. Trimming took off 4 bases at V and 0 bases at J, with 6 bases between the two ends. The CDR3 has 12 residues. This sample was included in a study of blood T cells in healthy people across ages. This sequence joins TRBV29-1 and TRBJ1-2; no reliable D call. The source is a woman aged 30 to 39 in good health. The sequenced material came from blood. CDR3 region: CSVGRANYGYTF. The CDR3 DNA reads TGCAGCGTTGGGCGAGCTAACTATGGCTACACCTTC.